This T cell receptor (beta chain) was recovered during a study of control samples from healthy donors and cancer patients. Using immunoSEQ multiplex PCR, the repertoire was profiled, and TCRdb retains in-frame clones only, with some absent. Altogether over 150,000 clones are present, roughly 94% being singletons, with the ten largest covering 4.5% to 6%. CDR3 length: 21 amino acids. Germline loops: CDR1 MGHRA, CDR2 YSYEKL. V shed 1 base and J 0 bases; nucleotides not matched to a gene: 19. The clonotype originates from a man aged 35 to 55 in good health. The rearrangement joins TRBV4-1 to TRBJ2-7; 9 bases map to TRBD2. Input material: blood. CDR3 sequence reads: CASSQGGGGSGIQGTSYEQYF. The CDR3 DNA sequence: TGCGCCAGCAGCCAAGGCGGGGGGGGTTCGGGAATACAGGGGACCTCCTACGAGCAGTACTTC.